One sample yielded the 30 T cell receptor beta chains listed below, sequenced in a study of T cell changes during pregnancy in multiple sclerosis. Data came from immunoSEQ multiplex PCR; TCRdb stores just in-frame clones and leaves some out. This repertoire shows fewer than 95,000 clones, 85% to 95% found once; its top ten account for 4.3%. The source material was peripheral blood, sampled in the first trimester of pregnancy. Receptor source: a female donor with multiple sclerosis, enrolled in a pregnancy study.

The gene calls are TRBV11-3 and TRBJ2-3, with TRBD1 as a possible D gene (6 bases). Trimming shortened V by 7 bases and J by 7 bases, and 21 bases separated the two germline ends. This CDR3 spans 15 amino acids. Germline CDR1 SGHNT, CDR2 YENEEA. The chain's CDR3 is CASIIYTQTGNTQYF. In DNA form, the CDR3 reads TGTGCCAGCATAATCTACACTCAAACAGGGAATACGCAGTATTTT.

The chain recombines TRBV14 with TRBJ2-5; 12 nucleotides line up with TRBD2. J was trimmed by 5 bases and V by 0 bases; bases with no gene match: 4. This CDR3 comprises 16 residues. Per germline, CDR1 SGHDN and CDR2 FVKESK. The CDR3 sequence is CASSQEWGLAGETQYF. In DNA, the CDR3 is TGTGCCAGCAGCCAAGAGTGGGGACTAGCGGGTGAGACCCAGTACTTC.

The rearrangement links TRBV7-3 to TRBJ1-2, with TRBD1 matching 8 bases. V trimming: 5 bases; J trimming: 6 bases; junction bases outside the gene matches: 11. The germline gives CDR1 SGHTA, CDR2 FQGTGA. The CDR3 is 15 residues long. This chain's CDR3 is CASSTGQGNLDGYTF. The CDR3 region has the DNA TGTGCCAGCAGCACCGGACAGGGAAACCTGGATGGCTACACCTTC. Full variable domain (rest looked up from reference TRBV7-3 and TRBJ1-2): GAGVSQTPSNKVTEKGKYVELRCDPISGHTALYWYRQSLGQGPEFLIYFQGTGAADDSGLPNDRFFAVRPEGSVSTLKIQRTERGDSAVYLCASSTGQGNLDGYTFGSGTRLTVV.

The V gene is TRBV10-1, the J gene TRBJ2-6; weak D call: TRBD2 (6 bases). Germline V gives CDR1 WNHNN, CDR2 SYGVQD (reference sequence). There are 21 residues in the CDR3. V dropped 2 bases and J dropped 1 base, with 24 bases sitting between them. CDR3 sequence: CASSETVEGPGGPSGANVLTF. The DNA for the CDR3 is TGCGCCAGCAGTGAGACCGTTGAGGGGCCCGGAGGGCCATCTGGGGCCAACGTCCTGACTTTC.

The CDR3 protein is CASRGLRVEQFF. The CDR3 DNA follows: TGTGCCAGCAGAGGACTACGCGTTGAGCAGTTCTTC. J is TRBJ2-1 and V is TRBV2; tentative D call: TRBD2 (6 bases). The CDR3 is 12 amino acids. CDR1 is SNHLY and CDR2 is FYNNEI in the germline V gene. The ends were cut back, 6 bases at V and 9 bases at J, with 12 bases in the middle.

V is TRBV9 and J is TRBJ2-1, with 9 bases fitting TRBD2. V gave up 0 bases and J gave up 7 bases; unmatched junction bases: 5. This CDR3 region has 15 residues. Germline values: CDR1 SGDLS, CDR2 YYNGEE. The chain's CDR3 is CASSVGGGASNEQFF. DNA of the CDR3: TGTGCCAGCAGCGTAGGCGGGGGGGCTTCTAATGAGCAGTTCTTC.

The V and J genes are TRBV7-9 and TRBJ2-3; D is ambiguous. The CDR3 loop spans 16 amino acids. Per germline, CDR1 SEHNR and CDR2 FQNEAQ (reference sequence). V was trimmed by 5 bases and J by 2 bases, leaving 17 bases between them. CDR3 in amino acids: CASSIGPSRTTDTQYF. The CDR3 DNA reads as TGTGCCAGCAGCATTGGGCCTTCGAGAACCACAGATACGCAGTATTTT.

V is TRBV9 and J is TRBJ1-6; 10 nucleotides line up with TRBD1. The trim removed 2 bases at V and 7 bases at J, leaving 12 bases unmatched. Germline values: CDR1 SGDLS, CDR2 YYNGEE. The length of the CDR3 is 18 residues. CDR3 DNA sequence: TGTGCCAGCAGCGTCTCCACCGGGACAGGGGTTAACAATTCACCCCTCCACTTT. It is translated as CASSVSTGTGVNNSPLHF.

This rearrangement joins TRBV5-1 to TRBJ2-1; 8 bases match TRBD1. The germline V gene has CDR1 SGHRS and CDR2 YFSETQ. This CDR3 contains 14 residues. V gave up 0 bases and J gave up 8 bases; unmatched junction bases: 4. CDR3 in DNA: TGCGCCAGCAGCTTGGGAGACAGGGGCCATGAGCAGTTCTTC. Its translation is CASSLGDRGHEQFF.

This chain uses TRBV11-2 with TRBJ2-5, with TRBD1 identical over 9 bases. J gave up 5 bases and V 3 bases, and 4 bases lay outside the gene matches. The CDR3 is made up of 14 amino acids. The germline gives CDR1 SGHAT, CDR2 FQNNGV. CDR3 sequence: CASSFGQGRETQYF. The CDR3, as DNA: TGTGCCAGCAGCTTCGGACAGGGGAGGGAGACCCAGTACTTC.

The CDR3 DNA sequence: TGCGCCAGCAGCCACAAGACTAGCGGGGGGTCCAATGAGCAGTTCTTC. This sequence encodes CASSHKTSGGSNEQFF. The rearrangement joins TRBV5-1 to TRBJ2-1, with TRBD2 matching over 13 bases. There are 16 residues in the CDR3. The J segment lost 6 bases and the V segment lost 4 bases, leaving 7 bases of the junction unmatched. Germline V gene lookup returns CDR1 SGHRS and CDR2 YFSETQ.

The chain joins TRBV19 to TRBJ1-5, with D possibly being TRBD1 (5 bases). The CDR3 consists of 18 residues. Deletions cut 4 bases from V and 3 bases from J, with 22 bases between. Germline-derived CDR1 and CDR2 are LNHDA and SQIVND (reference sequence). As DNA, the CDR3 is TGTGCCAGTAGTAGGCTCCGAGTGGGGGGAAATTCCAATCAGCCCCAGCATTTT. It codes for CASSRLRVGGNSNQPQHF. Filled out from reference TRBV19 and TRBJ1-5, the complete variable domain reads DGGITQSPKYLFRKEGQNVTLSCEQNLNHDAMYWYRQDPGQGLRLIYYSQIVNDFQKGDIAEGYSVSREKKESFPLTVTSAQKNPTAFYLCASSRLRVGGNSNQPQHFGDGTRLSIL.

CDR3 sequence reads: CASSLQGITEAFF. In nucleotides, the CDR3 is TGTGCCAGCAGCTTACAGGGAATCACTGAAGCTTTCTTT. The rearrangement joins TRBV13 to TRBJ1-1, with D possibly matching TRBD1 (5 bases). CDR3 length: 13 residues. Germline V CDR1 and CDR2: PRHDT, FYEKMQ (reference sequence). V lost 2 bases and J 4 bases, leaving 8 bases between the germline ends.

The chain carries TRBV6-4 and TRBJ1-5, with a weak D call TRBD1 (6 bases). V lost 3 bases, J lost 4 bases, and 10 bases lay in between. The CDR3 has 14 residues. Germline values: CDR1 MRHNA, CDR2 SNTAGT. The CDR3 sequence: CASSEEGENQPQHF. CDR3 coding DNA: TGTGCCAGCAGTGAAGAGGGGGAAAATCAGCCCCAGCATTTT.

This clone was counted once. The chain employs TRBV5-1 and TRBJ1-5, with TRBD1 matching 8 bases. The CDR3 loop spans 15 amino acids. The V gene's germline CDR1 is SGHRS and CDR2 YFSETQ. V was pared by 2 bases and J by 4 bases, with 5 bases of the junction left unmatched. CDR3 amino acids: CASSLGTGPNQPQHF. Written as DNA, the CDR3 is TGCGCCAGCAGCTTAGGGACAGGCCCAAATCAGCCCCAGCATTTT.

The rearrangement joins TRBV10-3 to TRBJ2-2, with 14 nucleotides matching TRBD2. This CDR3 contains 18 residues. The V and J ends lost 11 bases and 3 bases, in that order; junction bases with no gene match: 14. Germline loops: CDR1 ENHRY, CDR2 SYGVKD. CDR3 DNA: TGTGCCGCCGGCGGGACTAGCGGGGGCCGCGAATACACCGGGGAGCTGTTTTTT. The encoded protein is CAAGGTSGGREYTGELFF.

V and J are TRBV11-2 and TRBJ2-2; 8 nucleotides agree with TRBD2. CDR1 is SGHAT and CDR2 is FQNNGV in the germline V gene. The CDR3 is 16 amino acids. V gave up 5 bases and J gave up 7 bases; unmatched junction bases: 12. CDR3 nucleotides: TGTGCCAGCAGCACCCCCGGGGGGGCCATTGGCGGGGAGCTGTTTTTT. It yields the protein CASSTPGGAIGGELFF. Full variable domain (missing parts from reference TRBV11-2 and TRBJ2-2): EAGVAQSPRYKIIEKRQSVAFWCNPISGHATLYWYQQILGQGPKLLIQFQNNGVVDDSQLPKDRFSAERLKGVDSTLKIQPAKLEDSAVYLCASSTPGGAIGGELFFGEGSRLTVL.

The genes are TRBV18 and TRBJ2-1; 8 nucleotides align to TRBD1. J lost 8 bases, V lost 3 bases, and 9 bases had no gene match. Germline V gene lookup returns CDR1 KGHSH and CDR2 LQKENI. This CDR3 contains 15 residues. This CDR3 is CASSPWTGNRDEQFF. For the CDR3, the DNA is TGTGCCAGCTCACCCTGGACAGGGAACAGGGATGAGCAGTTCTTC. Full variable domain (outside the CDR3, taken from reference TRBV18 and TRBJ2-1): NAGVMQNPRHLVRRRGQEARLRCSPMKGHSHVYWYRQLPEEGLKFMVYLQKENIIDESGMPKERFSAEFPKEGPSILRIQQVVRGDSAAYFCASSPWTGNRDEQFFGPGTRLTVL.

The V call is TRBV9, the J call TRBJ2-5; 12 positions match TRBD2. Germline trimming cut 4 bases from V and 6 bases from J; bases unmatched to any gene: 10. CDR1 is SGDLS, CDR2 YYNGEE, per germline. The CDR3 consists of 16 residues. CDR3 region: CASSTSGLAGRQTQYF. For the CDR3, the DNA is TGTGCCAGCAGCACTTCCGGACTAGCGGGGAGACAGACCCAGTACTTC.

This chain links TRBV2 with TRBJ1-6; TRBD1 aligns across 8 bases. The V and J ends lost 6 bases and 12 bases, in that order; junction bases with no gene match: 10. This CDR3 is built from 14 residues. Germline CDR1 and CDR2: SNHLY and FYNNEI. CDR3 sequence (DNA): TGTGCCAGCAGAACTCCGGGACAGGTTTTACCCCTCCACTTT. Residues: CASRTPGQVLPLHF.

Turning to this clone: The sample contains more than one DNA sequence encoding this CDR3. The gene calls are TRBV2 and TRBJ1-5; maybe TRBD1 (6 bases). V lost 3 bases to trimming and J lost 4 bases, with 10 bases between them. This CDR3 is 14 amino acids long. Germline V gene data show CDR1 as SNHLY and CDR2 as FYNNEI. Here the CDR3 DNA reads TGTGCCAGCAGTGATAGGACAGTTAATCAGCCCCAGCATTTT. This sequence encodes CASSDRTVNQPQHF.

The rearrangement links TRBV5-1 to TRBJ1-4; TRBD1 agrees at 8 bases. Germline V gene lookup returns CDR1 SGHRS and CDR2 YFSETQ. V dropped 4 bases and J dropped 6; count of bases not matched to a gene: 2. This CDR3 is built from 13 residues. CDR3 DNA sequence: TGCGCCAGCAGCCTGACAGGGGATGAAAAACTGTTTTTT. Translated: CASSLTGDEKLFF.

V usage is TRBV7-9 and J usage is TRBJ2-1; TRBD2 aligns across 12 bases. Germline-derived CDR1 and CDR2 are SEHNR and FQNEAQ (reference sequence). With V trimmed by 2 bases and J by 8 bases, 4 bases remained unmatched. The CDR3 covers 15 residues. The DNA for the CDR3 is TGTGCCAGCAGCTTACTACTAGCGGGGGGCGATGAGCAGTTCTTC. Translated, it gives CASSLLLAGGDEQFF.

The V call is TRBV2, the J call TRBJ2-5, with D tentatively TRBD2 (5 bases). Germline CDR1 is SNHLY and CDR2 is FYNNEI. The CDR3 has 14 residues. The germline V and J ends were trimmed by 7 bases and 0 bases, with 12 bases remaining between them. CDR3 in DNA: TGTGCCAGCAATCGACCCGGGAACCAAGAGACCCAGTACTTC. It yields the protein CASNRPGNQETQYF.

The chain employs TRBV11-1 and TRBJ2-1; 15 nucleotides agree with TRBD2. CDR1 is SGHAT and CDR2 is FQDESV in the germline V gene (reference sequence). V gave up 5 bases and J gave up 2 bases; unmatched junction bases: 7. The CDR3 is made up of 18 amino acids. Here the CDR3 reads CASSLGLAGGLPYNEQFF. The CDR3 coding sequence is TGTGCCAGCAGCCTCGGACTAGCGGGGGGGCTCCCCTACAATGAGCAGTTCTTC.

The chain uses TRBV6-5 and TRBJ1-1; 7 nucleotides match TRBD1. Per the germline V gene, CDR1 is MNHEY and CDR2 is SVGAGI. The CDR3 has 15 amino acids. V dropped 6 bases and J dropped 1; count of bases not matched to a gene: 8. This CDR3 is CASRATGDPNTEAFF. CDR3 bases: TGTGCCAGCAGAGCCACAGGGGATCCGAACACTGAAGCTTTCTTT.

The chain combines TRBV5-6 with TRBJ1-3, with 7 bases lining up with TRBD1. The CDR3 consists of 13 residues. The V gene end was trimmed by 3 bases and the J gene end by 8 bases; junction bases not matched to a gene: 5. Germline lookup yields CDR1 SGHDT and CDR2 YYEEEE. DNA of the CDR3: TGTGCCAGCAGCTGGGACAGTAAAGACACCATATATTTT. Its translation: CASSWDSKDTIYF.

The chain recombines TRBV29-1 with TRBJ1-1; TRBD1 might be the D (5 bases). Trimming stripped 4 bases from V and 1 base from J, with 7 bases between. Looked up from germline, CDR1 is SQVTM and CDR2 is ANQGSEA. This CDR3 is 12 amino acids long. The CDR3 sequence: CSVGRGNTEAFF. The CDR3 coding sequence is TGCAGCGTTGGGAGGGGGAACACTGAAGCTTTCTTT.

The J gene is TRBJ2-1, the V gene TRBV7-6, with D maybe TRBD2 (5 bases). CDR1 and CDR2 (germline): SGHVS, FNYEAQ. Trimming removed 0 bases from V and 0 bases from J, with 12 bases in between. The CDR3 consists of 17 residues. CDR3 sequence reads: CASSLAGSEGSYNEQFF. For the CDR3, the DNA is TGTGCCAGCAGCTTAGCAGGGTCCGAGGGCTCCTACAATGAGCAGTTCTTC. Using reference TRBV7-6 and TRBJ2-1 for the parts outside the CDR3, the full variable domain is GAGVSQSPRYKVTKRGQDVALRCDPISGHVSLYWYRQALGQGPEFLTYFNYEAQQDKSGLPNDRFSAERPEGSISTLTIQRTEQRDSAMYRCASSLAGSEGSYNEQFFGPGTRLTVL.

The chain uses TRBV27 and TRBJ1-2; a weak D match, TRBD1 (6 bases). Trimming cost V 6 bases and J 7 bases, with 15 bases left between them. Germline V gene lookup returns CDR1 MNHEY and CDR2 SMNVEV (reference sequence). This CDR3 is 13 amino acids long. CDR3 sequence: CASRRQVGSGYTF. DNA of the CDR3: TGTGCCAGCAGAAGACAGGTGGGTTCTGGCTACACCTTC.